The 28 T cell receptor beta chains below come from one sample, sequenced in a study of blood T cell repertoires in COVID-19. Assay used: immunoSEQ multiplex PCR; TCRdb lists only in-frame clones, some missing. The profile shows 200,000 or so clones, roughly 80% of them singletons. The material sequenced was PBMCs or T cells enriched from blood (not recorded which). These receptors all stem from a woman aged 50 to 60 who had been exposed to COVID-19.

V and J are TRBV7-9 and TRBJ2-7; D not certain. The CDR3 sequence is 11 residues long. V lost 5 bases and J lost 9, with 11 bases in between. In germline, CDR1 is SEHNR, CDR2 FQNEAQ (reference sequence). As DNA, the CDR3 is TGTGCCAGCAGCCCCCTTCCGGGGCAGTACTTC. It translates to CASSPLPGQYF. Full variable domain (outside the CDR3, taken from reference TRBV7-9 and TRBJ2-7): DTGVSQNPRHKITKRGQNVTFRCDPISEHNRLYWYRQTLGQGPEFLTYFQNEAQLEKSRLLSDRFSAERPKGSFSTLEIQRTEQGDSAMYLCASSPLPGQYFGPGTRLTVT.

The rearrangement links TRBV10-3 to TRBJ2-5; a possible D gene is TRBD2 (5 bases). Germline CDR1 ENHRY, CDR2 SYGVKD. This CDR3 has 14 residues. V lost 6 bases to trimming and J lost 7 bases, with 18 bases between them. CDR3 DNA: TGTGCCATCAGGACGGAGACGGGAAGAGGGACCCAGTACTTC. It is translated as CAIRTETGRGTQYF.

The V call is TRBV21-1, the J call TRBJ1-1; TRBD1, the D gene given by the table, was not confirmed from the DNA. TRBV21-1 is listed as a pseudogene. The CDR3 contains 14 residues. This CDR3 reads CASSIYAGNTEAFF. Here the CDR3 DNA reads TGTGCCAGCAGCATCTACGCAGGGAACACTGAAGCTTTCTTT.

The rearrangement links TRBV11-2 to TRBJ2-7; D might be TRBD2 (5 bases). The V and J ends lost 3 bases and 5 bases respectively, with 8 bases between them. CDR1 is SGHAT and CDR2 is FQNNGV in the germline V gene. The CDR3 sequence is 12 residues long. For the CDR3, the DNA is TGTGCCAGCAGCTTTAGAGGGAACGAGCAGTACTTC. It encodes CASSFRGNEQYF.

This sequence joins TRBV2 and TRBJ2-7; tentative D call: TRBD1 (6 bases). Per the germline V gene, CDR1 is SNHLY and CDR2 is FYNNEI. The CDR3 is 15 residues long. Trimming took 7 bases from V and 7 from J, leaving 23 bases between them. CDR3 residues: CASTAGPRTVREQYF. CDR3 nucleotide sequence: TGTGCCAGCACCGCCGGACCCCGGACAGTTCGGGAGCAGTACTTC.

In its sample, this clone was seen a few times. Distinct nucleotide sequences in the sample also encode this CDR3. The V and J genes are TRBV3-1 (or the pseudogene TRBV3-2) and TRBJ1-3, with 7 bases identical to TRBD1. Germline V CDR1 and CDR2: LGHDT, YNNKEL (reference sequence). The V segment lost 1 base and the J segment 3 bases; nucleotides outside the gene matches: 0. The CDR3 covers 14 residues. The CDR3 coding sequence is TGTGCCAGCAGCCAAGGACAGGGTGGAAACACCATATATTTT. It yields the protein CASSQGQGGNTIYF.

In DNA, the CDR3 is TGTGCCAGTAGTATAGACCCGAGCTGGTCCTACAATGAGCAGTTCTTC. This codes for CASSIDPSWSYNEQFF. This chain uses TRBV19 with TRBJ2-1, with D uncertain. Trimming pared 0 bases from V and 1 base from J, leaving 10 bases between. The CDR3 is 16 residues long. Germline CDR1 and CDR2: LNHDA and SQIVND (reference sequence). The whole variable domain, filled in from reference TRBV19 and TRBJ2-1, reads DGGITQSPKYLFRKEGQNVTLSCEQNLNHDAMYWYRQDPGQGLRLIYYSQIVNDFQKGDIAEGYSVSREKKESFPLTVTSAQKNPTAFYLCASSIDPSWSYNEQFFGPGTRLTVL.

The chain employs TRBV5-1 and TRBJ1-1; the D gene is possibly TRBD1 (6 bases). The CDR3 loop spans 13 amino acids. Trimming cost V 3 bases and J 6 bases, with 12 bases left between them. CDR1 is SGHRS and CDR2 is YFSETQ in the germline V gene. This CDR3 is CASSSRRTAEAFF. CDR3 bases: TGCGCCAGCAGCTCACGGAGGACAGCTGAAGCTTTCTTT.

V is TRBV25-1 and J is TRBJ2-5; a weak D match, TRBD2 (5 bases). The CDR3 is 14 residues long. V was pared by 3 bases and J by 5 bases, with 13 bases between. The germline V gene has CDR1 MGHDK and CDR2 SYGVNS. The CDR3: CASSDRTRPETQYF. In nucleotides, the CDR3 is TGTGCCAGCAGTGACCGCACTAGACCGGAGACCCAGTACTTC.

This clone has just a few counts. V is TRBV3-1 (or the pseudogene TRBV3-2) and J is TRBJ2-1, with D tentatively TRBD1 (5 bases). This CDR3 region has 15 residues. The germline CDR1 and CDR2 sequences are LGHDT and YNNKEL (reference sequence). With 4 bases removed from V and 3 bases from J, the gap between germline ends came to 13 bases. The CDR3 nucleotides are TGTGCCAGCAGCCTTACCACAGGAGTCTACAATGAGCAGTTCTTC. Translation gives CASSLTTGVYNEQFF.

The V and J genes are TRBV7-2 and TRBJ2-1; TRBD1 matches 7 bases. This CDR3 has 17 amino acids. CDR1 is SGHTA and CDR2 is FQGNSA in the germline V gene. Trimming took 5 bases from V and 4 from J; bases not matched to a gene: 14. CDR3 sequence (DNA): TGTGCCAGCAGCCAACGACGCCCCGGGACAGATTACAATGAGCAGTTCTTC. Translation: CASSQRRPGTDYNEQFF. The full variable domain, its missing parts supplied by reference TRBV7-2 and TRBJ2-1, is GAGVSQSPSNKVTEKGKDVELRCDPISGHTALYWYRQSLGQGLEFLIYFQGNSAPDKSGLPSDRFSAERTGGSVSTLTIQRTQQEDSAVYLCASSQRRPGTDYNEQFFGPGTRLTVL.

The count of this clone is one. The chain links TRBV10-3 to TRBJ1-5, with a weak D call TRBD1 (6 bases). Germline CDR1 reads ENHRY; CDR2 reads SYGVKD. There are 14 residues in the CDR3. V dropped 5 bases and J dropped 10 bases, with 18 bases sitting between them. CDR3 nucleotide sequence: TGTGCCATCAGTTCGGACAGAACCCTCGGACCCCAGCATTTT. This gives the protein CAISSDRTLGPQHF.

This clone has only one observation. The rearrangement links TRBV19 to TRBJ2-7; D possibly corresponds to TRBD1 (6 bases). Germline CDR1 reads LNHDA; CDR2 reads SQIVND (reference sequence). Trimming shortened V by 6 bases and J by 7 bases, and 16 bases separated the two germline ends. This CDR3 is 13 amino acids long. The CDR3 coding sequence is TGTGCCAGTAGCCCCCGCAGGGGCCCGGAGCAGTACTTC. It is translated as CASSPRRGPEQYF.

There are a few counts of this clone. The V call is TRBV18, the J call TRBJ1-1; D gene unclear. The germline V gene encodes CDR1 KGHSH and CDR2 LQKENI. The V and J ends lost 1 base and 10 bases respectively, with 10 bases between them. The CDR3 length is 12 residues. This CDR3 is CASSPRRDRAFF. CDR3 bases: TGTGCCAGCTCACCACGCCGGGATCGAGCTTTCTTT.

As for this clone: Other DNA sequences in the same sample also yield this CDR3. This chain joins TRBV19 and TRBJ1-2, with unresolved D. This CDR3 region has 12 residues. Germline-derived CDR1 and CDR2 are LNHDA and SQIVND (reference sequence). V lost 5 bases, J lost 6 bases, and 10 bases lay in between. The CDR3 is CASSDRVNGYTF. As DNA, the CDR3 is TGTGCCAGTAGTGACCGGGTCAATGGCTACACCTTC.

This chain links TRBV18 with TRBJ1-1, with 7 bases that match TRBD1. V shed 4 bases and J 2 bases; nucleotides not matched to a gene: 7. In germline, CDR1 is KGHSH, CDR2 LQKENI. There are 15 residues in the CDR3. This CDR3 is CASSLMGQRNTEAFF. The CDR3 nucleotides read TGTGCCAGCTCACTTATGGGACAGAGAAACACTGAAGCTTTCTTT.

This clone was recorded a few times. The same CDR3 is also encoded by other DNA sequences in this sample. The CDR3 bases are TGTGCCAGCTCACCACCGAAGGGGGCGGGGACTGAAGCTTTCTTT. Its protein product is CASSPPKGAGTEAFF. The chain has TRBV18 and TRBJ1-1; 7 nucleotides line up with TRBD1. The CDR3 is made up of 15 amino acids. CDR1 and CDR2 from the germline V gene are KGHSH and LQKENI. V shed 0 bases and J 5 bases; nucleotides not matched to a gene: 6.

The V and J genes are TRBV3-1 (or the pseudogene TRBV3-2) and TRBJ2-1, with D maybe TRBD1 (5 bases). The CDR3 extends over 15 amino acids. Germline V gene sequence: CDR1 LGHDT, CDR2 YNNKEL (reference sequence). V lost 2 bases and J lost 5, with 13 bases in between. The CDR3 loop reads CASSQRKGADNEQFF. The CDR3 bases are TGTGCCAGCAGCCAAAGAAAAGGGGCTGACAATGAGCAGTTCTTC.

The rearrangement joins TRBV7-2 to TRBJ2-7; a weak D match, TRBD2 (6 bases). The length of the CDR3 is 14 residues. The V gene lost 5 bases and the J gene lost 1 base, with 12 bases spanning the gap. Germline V CDR1 and CDR2: SGHTA, FQGNSA. The CDR3 DNA follows: TGTGCCAGCAGCCCGGACGGGGGTTCCTACGAGCAGTACTTC. This sequence encodes CASSPDGGSYEQYF.

This clone turned up a few times. The chain has TRBV28 and TRBJ1-6; D gene uncertain. V shed 3 bases and J shed 2 bases, with 5 bases lying between them. Germline CDR1 MDHEN, CDR2 SYDVKM. This CDR3 comprises 14 residues. CDR3 nucleotides: TGTGCCAGCAGTTTGAGTCCCTATAATTCACCCCTCCACTTT. Its translation: CASSLSPYNSPLHF.

The chain uses TRBV29-1 and TRBJ1-2; D is perhaps TRBD1 (5 bases). V lost 7 bases, J lost 7 bases, and 13 bases lay in between. This CDR3 spans 11 amino acids. Germline loops: CDR1 SQVTM, CDR2 ANQGSEA. CDR3 in DNA: TGCAGCGGCTTTACTGGGGCTGGCTACACCTTC. Amino acids: CSGFTGAGYTF. Looking up the rest from reference TRBV29-1 and TRBJ1-2 gives the full variable domain: SAVISQKPSRDICQRGTSLTIQCQVDSQVTMMFWYRQQPGQSLTLIATANQGSEATYESGFVIDKFPISRPNLTFSTLTVSNMSPEDSSIYLCSGFTGAGYTFGSGTRLTVV.

Regarding this clone: Other nucleotide sequences in the sample specify the same CDR3. This sequence joins TRBV5-1 and TRBJ2-3, with D unresolved. Germline V gene lookup returns CDR1 SGHRS and CDR2 YFSETQ. The CDR3 is 13 residues long. The ends were cut back, 4 bases at V and 1 base at J, with 7 bases in the middle. In nucleotides, the CDR3 is TGCGCCAGCAGCCTGGCCGGCACAGATACGCAGTATTTT. Its translation: CASSLAGTDTQYF. The full variable domain, rest sourced from reference TRBV5-1 and TRBJ2-3, is KAGVTQTPRYLIKTRGQQVTLSCSPISGHRSVSWYQQTPGQGLQFLFEYFSETQRNKGNFPGRFSGRQFSNSRSEMNVSTLELGDSALYLCASSLAGTDTQYFGPGTRLTVL.

This clone is labeled medium-sized (0.01 to 0.1%). The V call is TRBV6-5, the J call TRBJ2-2, with 7 bases matching TRBD1. CDR3 length: 13 amino acids. After removal of 6 bases from V and 4 bases from J, the junction contained 2 bases not matched to a gene. Germline V gives CDR1 MNHEY, CDR2 SVGAGI. As DNA, the CDR3 is TGTGCCAGCAGAACAGGGGCCACCGGGGAGCTGTTTTTT. Protein: CASRTGATGELFF.

In nucleotides, the CDR3 is TGTGCCAGCAGCTTGGTACGAGATCAGCCCCAGCATTTT. Protein sequence: CASSLVRDQPQHF. The chain is built from TRBV7-8 and TRBJ1-5; D is undetermined. This CDR3 comprises 13 residues. Germline V CDR1 and CDR2: SGHVS, FQNEAQ. The V gene lost 3 bases and the J gene lost 5 bases, with 8 bases spanning the gap.

The chain joins TRBV7-9 to TRBJ1-2, with D perhaps matching TRBD1 (6 bases). Germline CDR1 SEHNR, CDR2 FQNEAQ (reference sequence). The CDR3 spans 14 residues. V dropped 4 bases and J dropped 8 bases, with 17 bases sitting between them. For the CDR3, the DNA is TGTGCCAGCAGCTCCTTAACAGGGAAACGCGGCTACACCTTC. As protein: CASSSLTGKRGYTF.

This clone was recorded a few times. V gene TRBV19 combines with J gene TRBJ2-1; TRBD2 agrees at 10 bases. This CDR3 is built from 15 residues. The V gene's germline CDR1 is LNHDA and CDR2 SQIVND (reference sequence). V lost 4 bases and J lost 2; bases outside the gene matches: 2. CDR3 protein: CASSKSGGAYNEQFF. DNA for the CDR3: TGTGCCAGTAGTAAGAGCGGGGGGGCCTACAATGAGCAGTTCTTC.

The gene calls are TRBV4-1 and TRBJ1-1, with 8 bases that match TRBD1. V gave up 3 bases and J gave up 4 bases; unmatched junction bases: 7. From germline, CDR1 is MGHRA and CDR2 YSYEKL. This CDR3 has 15 amino acids. In DNA, the CDR3 is TGCGCCAGCAGCCAGTTCGGGACAGGCGGCACTGAAGCTTTCTTT. Translating gives CASSQFGTGGTEAFF.

The CDR3 reads CATSRDLRAGPIQETQYF. In DNA form, the CDR3 reads TGTGCCACCAGCAGAGATCTAAGGGCGGGGCCAATCCAAGAGACCCAGTACTTC. V is TRBV15 and J is TRBJ2-5, with a tentative D call TRBD2 (6 bases). Germline CDR1 and CDR2: LNHNV and YYDKDF (reference sequence). V lost 0 bases and J 1 base, leaving 18 bases between the germline ends. CDR3 length: 18 amino acids.